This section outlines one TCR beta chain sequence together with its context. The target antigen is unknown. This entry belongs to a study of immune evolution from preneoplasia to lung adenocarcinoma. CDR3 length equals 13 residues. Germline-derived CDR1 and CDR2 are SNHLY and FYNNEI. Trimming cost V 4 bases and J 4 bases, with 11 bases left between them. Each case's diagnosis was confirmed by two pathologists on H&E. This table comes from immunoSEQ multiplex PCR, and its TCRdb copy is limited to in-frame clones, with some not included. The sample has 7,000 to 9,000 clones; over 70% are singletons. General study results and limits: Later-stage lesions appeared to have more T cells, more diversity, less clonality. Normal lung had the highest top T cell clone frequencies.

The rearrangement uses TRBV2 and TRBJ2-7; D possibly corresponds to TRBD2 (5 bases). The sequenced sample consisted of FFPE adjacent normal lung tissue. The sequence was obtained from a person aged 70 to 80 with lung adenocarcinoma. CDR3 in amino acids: CASSVGGPYEQYF. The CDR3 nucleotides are TGTGCCAGCAGTGTCGGAGGACCTTACGAGCAGTACTTC.